Listed here are 17 T cell receptor beta chains from one sample, sequenced in a study of identical twins. TCRdb fed the 5' RACE reads into MiXCR, producing one record per CDR3 protein. The sample includes fewer than 650,000 distinct CDR3 sequences, roughly 7.2% of them seen just once. The sample also formed part of further work on yellow fever vaccine responses in identical twins.

What was sequenced was PBMCs. These receptors were obtained from a woman younger than 30 in good health.

This clonotype was counted many times. The V gene is TRBV7-9, the J gene TRBJ2-1; no definite D call. The CDR3 runs 15 residues. CDR1 is SEHNR and CDR2 is FQNEAQ in the germline V gene (reference sequence). The ends were cut back, 6 bases at V and 4 bases at J, with 16 bases in the middle. The CDR3: CASSPVGQLYNEQFF. The CDR3 DNA sequence: TGTGCCAGCAGTCCGGTTGGGCAGTTATACAATGAGCAGTTCTTC.

The chain employs TRBV3-1 and TRBJ2-1; D unclear. Germline CDR1 and CDR2: LGHDT and YNNKEL (reference sequence). This CDR3 is built from 14 residues. V was pared by 0 bases and J by 9 bases, with 12 bases between. The CDR3 protein is CASSQEPAPIEQFF. CDR3 sequence (DNA): TGTGCCAGCAGCCAAGAACCGGCTCCGATTGAGCAGTTCTTC.

This rearrangement joins TRBV6-2 or TRBV6-3 to TRBJ2-5, with D unclear. CDR3 length: 12 residues. The germline V gene encodes CDR1 MNHEY and CDR2 SVGEGT. Trimming removed 10 bases at V and 5 bases at J, with 14 bases between. The CDR3 region is CATNSNRETQYF. Written as DNA, the CDR3 is TGTGCCACCAACTCTAACCGGGAGACCCAGTACTTC.

This clonotype appeared a few times. The chain has TRBV6-6 and TRBJ2-7; 8 bases agree with TRBD1. The CDR3 runs to 13 residues. V gave up 7 bases and J gave up 6 bases; unmatched junction bases: 8. Germline CDR1 is MNHNY and CDR2 is SVGAGI (reference sequence). The CDR3 spells CASNDRGLGEQYF. CDR3 nucleotide sequence: TGTGCCAGCAATGACAGGGGCCTGGGCGAGCAGTACTTC.

J is TRBJ1-2 and V is TRBV29-1; weak D call: TRBD1 (5 bases). Trimming cost V 3 bases and J 5 bases, with 10 bases left between them. Germline V gene lookup returns CDR1 SQVTM and CDR2 ANQGSEA. The CDR3 is 12 amino acids. CDR3: CSVEFGGYGYTF. The DNA for the CDR3 is TGCAGCGTTGAGTTCGGGGGTTATGGCTACACCTTC. The entire variable domain, with the rest obtained from reference TRBV29-1 and TRBJ1-2, is as follows: SAVISQKPSRDICQRGTSLTIQCQVDSQVTMMFWYRQQPGQSLTLIATANQGSEATYESGFVIDKFPISRPNLTFSTLTVSNMSPEDSSIYLCSVEFGGYGYTFGSGTRLTVV.

V is TRBV29-1 and J is TRBJ1-1; D call uncertain. Germline V gene data show CDR1 as SQVTM and CDR2 as ANQGSEA. The CDR3 sequence is 13 residues long. V was clipped by 4 bases and J by 0 bases, with 9 bases between them. CDR3 sequence (DNA): TGCAGCGTTGCAGGTCTGGTGAACACTGAAGCTTTCTTT. This gives the protein CSVAGLVNTEAFF. The entire variable domain, with the rest obtained from reference TRBV29-1 and TRBJ1-1, is as follows: SAVISQKPSRDICQRGTSLTIQCQVDSQVTMMFWYRQQPGQSLTLIATANQGSEATYESGFVIDKFPISRPNLTFSTLTVSNMSPEDSSIYLCSVAGLVNTEAFFGQGTRLTVV.

This chain uses TRBV27 with TRBJ2-7; the D gene could be TRBD1 or TRBD2 (5 bases each). There are 12 residues in the CDR3. The germline V gene has CDR1 MNHEY and CDR2 SMNVEV (reference sequence). Trimming cost V 6 bases and J 3 bases, with 9 bases left between them. This CDR3 is CASRGDGYEQYF. In nucleotides, the CDR3 is TGTGCCAGCAGAGGGGACGGCTACGAGCAGTACTTC.

Ten or more counts support this clonotype. V is TRBV9 and J is TRBJ1-1; D might be TRBD1 (6 bases). The CDR3 has 15 amino acids. The V end was cut by 3 bases, the J end by 4 bases, with 16 bases between. Germline V CDR1 and CDR2: SGDLS, YYNGEE. The CDR3 here is CASSARGGGSTEAFF. Here the CDR3 DNA reads TGTGCCAGCAGCGCGAGAGGAGGGGGTAGCACTGAAGCTTTCTTT.

This clonotype has only a few counts. The chain recombines TRBV6-5 with TRBJ1-2; D not resolved. The germline V gene has CDR1 MNHEY and CDR2 SVGAGI. V lost 6 bases, J lost 4 bases, and 21 bases lay in between. This CDR3 comprises 16 residues. CDR3 bases: TGTGCCAGCAGCTTACTGGGCCGTGGGAAATTCTATGGCTACACCTTC. It specifies CASSLLGRGKFYGYTF.

On this clonotype: An end of the junction does not agree with germline; a read error may underlie this. The DNA of the CDR3 is TGTGCCAGCAGACGACTAGCGTGGGAGACCCAGCACTTC. Its protein product is CASRRLAWETQHF. The rearrangement links TRBV7-2 to TRBJ2-5, with 8 bases fitting TRBD2. Germline V gene sequence: CDR1 SGHTA, CDR2 FQGNSA. This CDR3 comprises 13 residues.

The rearrangement uses TRBV10-3 and TRBJ2-1, with 10 nucleotides matching TRBD1. The V and J ends lost 0 bases and 9 bases, in that order; junction bases with no gene match: 8. The CDR3 contains 16 residues. From germline, CDR1 is ENHRY and CDR2 SYGVKD. The CDR3 protein is CAISESTGTGVGEQFF. CDR3 sequence (DNA): TGTGCCATCAGTGAGTCAACCGGGACAGGGGTTGGTGAGCAGTTCTTC.

The V gene is TRBV18, the J gene TRBJ2-7; tentatively, D is TRBD2 (5 bases). This CDR3 spans 13 amino acids. CDR1 is KGHSH, CDR2 LQKENI, per germline. V was cut by 1 base and J by 7 bases, with 11 bases left in between. This CDR3 reads CASSPQETTEQYV. CDR3 bases: TGTGCCAGCTCACCACAGGAGACTACGGAGCAGTACGTC.

This clonotype was recorded at least ten times. V usage is TRBV3-1 and J usage is TRBJ2-4; TRBD2 agrees at 13 bases. Germline CDR1 is LGHDT and CDR2 is YNNKEL (reference sequence). V dropped 7 bases and J dropped 1; count of bases not matched to a gene: 16. The CDR3 covers 20 residues. Written as DNA, the CDR3 is TGTGCCAGCAAAAGTTCCCAGACTAGCGGGGGGAGGATGGCCAAAAACATTCAGTACTTC. Translated, it gives CASKSSQTSGGRMAKNIQYF.

Ten or more counts support this clonotype. V is TRBV10-3 and J is TRBJ2-1; no clear D. Germline CDR1 and CDR2: ENHRY and SYGVKD. Trimming left V 10 bases short and J 6 bases short, with 10 bases between. This CDR3 spans 11 amino acids. The CDR3, as DNA: TGTGCCACCCAGGCCGCCAATGAGCAGTTCTTC. This gives the protein CATQAANEQFF.

Only a few counts were recorded for this clonotype. V usage is TRBV7-6 and J usage is TRBJ2-7; TRBD1 matches at 9 bases. J lost 2 bases, V lost 5 bases, and 7 bases had no gene match. The CDR3 spans 15 residues. Germline V gene lookup returns CDR1 SGHVS and CDR2 FNYEAQ. CDR3 nucleotide sequence: TGTGCCAGCAGCCAAGGACAGGGGCGGGCCTACGAGCAGTACTTC. Its protein product is CASSQGQGRAYEQYF.

This clonotype was found many times. V and J are TRBV2 and TRBJ1-1; D is unresolved. This CDR3 comprises 13 residues. Trimming took 3 bases from V and 4 from J, leaving 9 bases between them. Germline CDR1 and CDR2: SNHLY and FYNNEI. The CDR3 DNA reads TGTGCCAGCAGTGAGGAGGGAGGCACTGAAGCTTTCTTT. This translates into CASSEEGGTEAFF.

This clonotype appeared many times. The V call is TRBV10-3, the J call TRBJ2-2; TRBD2 is a possible D gene (5 bases). Trimming removed 2 bases from V and 5 bases from J, with 18 bases in between. Germline V gene data show CDR1 as ENHRY and CDR2 as SYGVKD. The CDR3 is made up of 17 amino acids. The CDR3 DNA sequence: TGTGCCATCAGTGAGAAGCTGACACCGGGGTTGACCGGGGAGCTGTTTTTT. Residues: CAISEKLTPGLTGELFF.